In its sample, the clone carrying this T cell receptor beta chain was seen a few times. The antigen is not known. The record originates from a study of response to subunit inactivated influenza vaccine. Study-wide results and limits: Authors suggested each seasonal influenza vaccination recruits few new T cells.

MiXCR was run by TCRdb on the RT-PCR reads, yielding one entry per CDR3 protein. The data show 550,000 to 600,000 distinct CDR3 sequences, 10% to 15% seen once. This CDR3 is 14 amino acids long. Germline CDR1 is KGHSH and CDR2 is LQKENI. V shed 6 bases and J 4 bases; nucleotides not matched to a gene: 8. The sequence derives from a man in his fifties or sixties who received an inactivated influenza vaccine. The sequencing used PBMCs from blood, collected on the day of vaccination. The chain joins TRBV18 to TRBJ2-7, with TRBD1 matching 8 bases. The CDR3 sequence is CASSPTTGAYEQYF. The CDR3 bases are TGTGCCAGCTCTCCAACGACAGGGGCGTACGAGCAGTACTTC.